The 5 T cell receptor beta chains below were found in one sample sequenced in a study of cytomegalovirus exposure and HLA in healthy donors. A multiplex PCR was run with 60 Vbeta primers and 13 Jbeta primers. The data were produced by immunoSEQ multiplex PCR, yet TCRdb's version contains in-frame clones alone and is incomplete. The table includes 150,000 to 200,000 clones, about 79% detected once. The sequenced material came from PBMCs. Every receptor here comes from a woman aged 45-65 years in good health and CMV-seropositive.

This rearrangement joins TRBV5-1 to TRBJ1-3, with D uncertain. The CDR3 extends over 18 amino acids. Trimming removed 0 bases from V and 0 bases from J, with 16 bases in between. The germline V gene has CDR1 SGHRS and CDR2 YFSETQ. The CDR3 region is CASSLAFSGADSGNTIYF. DNA for the CDR3: TGCGCCAGCAGCTTGGCCTTTTCCGGCGCGGACTCTGGAAACACCATATATTTT.

The rearrangement uses TRBV6-4 and TRBJ1-1; maybe TRBD1 (5 bases). This CDR3 contains 14 residues. Germline V gene sequence: CDR1 MRHNA, CDR2 SNTAGT. V lost 2 bases to trimming and J lost 5 bases, with 12 bases between them. As DNA, the CDR3 is TGTGCCAGCAGTGACGGCGCGGGGGGAACTGAAGCTTTCTTT. It is translated as CASSDGAGGTEAFF.

The chain couples TRBV9 to TRBJ1-1; 7 bases line up with TRBD1. The V gene end was trimmed by 4 bases and the J gene end by 4 bases; junction bases not matched to a gene: 13. This CDR3 comprises 16 residues. Per germline, CDR1 SGDLS and CDR2 YYNGEE. CDR3 DNA: TGTGCCAGCAGCTACCCCGGGGGAGAGGGGGCCACTGAAGCTTTCTTT. The encoded protein is CASSYPGGEGATEAFF.

The chain employs TRBV19 and TRBJ2-2; TRBD1 agrees at 7 bases. CDR1 is LNHDA and CDR2 is SQIVND in the germline V gene (reference sequence). This CDR3 contains 14 residues. V shed 5 bases and J 7 bases; nucleotides not matched to a gene: 7. The CDR3 protein is CASSDTGAVGELFF. The CDR3, as DNA: TGTGCCAGTAGTGACACAGGGGCGGTCGGGGAGCTGTTTTTT.

CDR3: CASSQGLTGIYGYTF. The CDR3 DNA follows: TGCGCCAGCAGCCAAGGGCTCACGGGGATCTATGGCTACACCTTC. V and J are TRBV4-3 and TRBJ1-2; D remains unclear. The germline gives CDR1 LGHNA, CDR2 YSLEER. The V end lost 1 base, the J end lost 4 bases, and 13 bases lay between the germline ends. This CDR3 comprises 15 residues.